These 19 T cell receptor beta chains came from one sample sequenced in a study of identical twins. TCRdb analysed the 5' RACE reads with MiXCR anew, one entry per CDR3 protein. The table lists 550,000 to 700,000 distinct CDR3 sequences, over 20% of them singletons. These data were likewise used in another study, on T cells expressing NK-cell markers.

The sequenced sample consisted of PBMCs. The origin of the receptors is a woman under 30 in good health.

The chain combines TRBV15 with TRBJ1-5; D gene ambiguous. V was clipped by 0 bases and J by 3 bases, with 15 bases between them. Germline V lookup: CDR1 LNHNV, CDR2 YYDKDF (reference sequence). This CDR3 has 17 residues. This CDR3 is CATSRDRRGAFNQPQHF. The DNA of the CDR3 is TGTGCCACCAGCAGAGACCGGCGAGGAGCGTTCAATCAGCCCCAGCATTTT. The entire variable domain, with the rest obtained from reference TRBV15 and TRBJ1-5, is as follows: DAMVIQNPRYQVTQFGKPVTLSCSQTLNHNVMYWYQQKSSQAPKLLFHYYDKDFNNEADTPDNFQSRRPNTSFCFLDIRSPGLGDTAMYLCATSRDRRGAFNQPQHFGDGTRLSIL.

This chain uses TRBV9 with TRBJ2-2, with 11 bases aligning to TRBD1. Per germline, CDR1 SGDLS and CDR2 YYNGEE. This CDR3 has 16 residues. With V trimmed by 4 bases and J by 4 bases, 6 bases remained unmatched. CDR3 bases: TGTGCCAGCAGCAGTCCGGGACAGGGGGGCACCGGGGAGCTGTTTTTT. This translates into CASSSPGQGGTGELFF.

This clonotype was seen more than once but under ten times. The V and J genes are TRBV29-1 and TRBJ2-2, with D tentatively TRBD1 (6 bases). In germline, CDR1 is SQVTM, CDR2 ANQGSEA. The CDR3 length is 14 residues. V was clipped by 6 bases and J by 3 bases, with 14 bases between them. CDR3 in DNA: TGCAGCGTGGGGCAAGGGGGATACACCGGGGAGCTGTTTTTT. This translates into CSVGQGGYTGELFF.

In this sample, this clonotype turned up many times. V is TRBV12-3 or TRBV12-4 and J is TRBJ2-3, with TRBD2 matching over 11 bases. J lost 8 bases, V lost 6 bases, and 7 bases had no gene match. This CDR3 has 14 amino acids. In nucleotides, the CDR3 is TGTGCCAGCAGCATAGCGGGGGGGCCGGGTACGCAGTATTTT. Amino acid sequence: CASSIAGGPGTQYF.

The chain is built from TRBV7-2 and TRBJ2-5; possible D gene TRBD1, 6 bases. The V gene's germline CDR1 is SGHTA and CDR2 FQGNSA. V gave up 5 bases and J gave up 5 bases, with 15 bases separating them. This CDR3 region has 14 residues. In DNA form, the CDR3 reads TGTGCCAGCAGCATAACAGGGTTGGAGGAGACCCAGTACTTC. Amino acids: CASSITGLEETQYF.

This clonotype was observed a handful of times. The chain joins TRBV20-1 to TRBJ2-3; D might be TRBD2 (6 bases). The CDR3 is made up of 14 amino acids. Deletions cut 2 bases from V and 5 bases from J, with 14 bases between. The germline CDR1 and CDR2 sequences are DFQATT and SNEGSKA (reference sequence). CDR3 residues: CSARLAGREDTQYF. CDR3 nucleotides: TGCAGTGCTAGATTGGCGGGAAGGGAAGATACGCAGTATTTT.

This clonotype was counted ten times or more. The V gene is TRBV29-1, the J gene TRBJ1-2, with 7 bases lining up with TRBD1. CDR3 length: 13 amino acids. Germline values: CDR1 SQVTM, CDR2 ANQGSEA. With 0 bases clipped from V and 6 bases from J, the junction kept 4 bases outside the gene matches. This CDR3 is CSVEDLGGDGYTF. CDR3 bases: TGCAGCGTTGAAGATCTAGGGGGCGATGGCTACACCTTC.

This clonotype was counted ten times or more. V and J are TRBV5-8 and TRBJ2-1; D gene unclear. There are 15 residues in the CDR3. Trimming stripped 2 bases from V and 2 bases from J, with 11 bases between. CDR1 and CDR2 (germline): SGHTS, YDEGEE. In DNA form, the CDR3 reads TGTGCCAGCAGCTTTTTCAGTCCCCCCTACAATGAGCAGTTCTTC. Translated, it gives CASSFFSPPYNEQFF.

This clonotype occurred many times. The rearrangement joins TRBV6-5 to TRBJ2-7, with a tentative D call TRBD1 (6 bases). Per germline, CDR1 MNHEY and CDR2 SVGAGI. The CDR3 loop spans 12 amino acids. Trimming stripped 5 bases from V and 5 bases from J, with 10 bases between. This chain's CDR3 is CASSPNRDEQYF. CDR3 in DNA: TGTGCCAGCAGTCCAAACAGGGACGAGCAGTACTTC.

This clonotype occurred many times. V usage is TRBV6-2 or TRBV6-3 and J usage is TRBJ1-1; 8 bases match TRBD1. V dropped 6 bases and J dropped 7; count of bases not matched to a gene: 7. The CDR3 loop spans 13 amino acids. CDR1 and CDR2 (germline): MNHEY, SVGEGT. CDR3 nucleotide sequence: TGTGCCAGCAGCACGCAGGGGGCAGGTGAAGCTTTCTTT. It codes for CASSTQGAGEAFF.

The CDR3 spells CASSYSKLGGNYGYTF. The CDR3 nucleotides read TGTGCCAGCAGTTACTCGAAGTTAGGGGGAAACTATGGCTACACCTTC. V usage is TRBV6-5 and J usage is TRBJ1-2; tentative D call: TRBD1 (6 bases). Germline V gene sequence: CDR1 MNHEY, CDR2 SVGAGI. V dropped 0 bases and J dropped 2 bases, with 13 bases sitting between them. The CDR3 runs 16 residues.

The J gene is TRBJ1-2, the V gene TRBV5-1; 8 positions agree with TRBD1. CDR1 is SGHRS, CDR2 YFSETQ, per germline. Trimming took 3 bases from V and 7 from J; bases not matched to a gene: 8. The CDR3 consists of 14 residues. CDR3 nucleotides: TGCGCCAGCAGCTGGGGACAGGACCTCTCTGGCTACACCTTC. Amino acids: CASSWGQDLSGYTF.

The V call is TRBV5-1, the J call TRBJ2-1, with 9 nucleotides matching TRBD2. This CDR3 contains 22 residues. Per the germline V gene, CDR1 is SGHRS and CDR2 is YFSETQ. The V gene end was trimmed by 4 bases and the J gene end by 4 bases; junction bases not matched to a gene: 27. In nucleotides, the CDR3 is TGCGCCAGCAGCCCTCTCGGCCTAGCGGGACTCGCGGCGGGTAAAGCATACAATGAGCAGTTCTTC. It translates to CASSPLGLAGLAAGKAYNEQFF.

The DNA of the CDR3 is TGCGCCAGCAGCTGGCAAGGGGGAACCGGGGAGCTGTTTTTT. It encodes CASSWQGGTGELFF. The rearrangement links TRBV5-1 to TRBJ2-2, with D tentatively TRBD1 (6 bases). The germline V and J ends were trimmed by 3 bases and 5 bases, with 11 bases remaining between them. This CDR3 comprises 14 residues. Germline CDR1 SGHRS, CDR2 YFSETQ.

The chain combines TRBV20-1 with TRBJ2-3; D may be TRBD1 or TRBD2 (5 bases each). The V gene lost 7 bases and the J gene lost 6 bases, with 14 bases spanning the gap. CDR3 length: 12 residues. Germline loops: CDR1 DFQATT, CDR2 SNEGSKA (reference sequence). CDR3 sequence: CSVNLWGDTQYF. The CDR3 nucleotides read TGCAGTGTCAACCTCTGGGGGGATACGCAGTATTTT.

This clonotype was observed a single time. The genes are TRBV19 and TRBJ2-7, with D maybe TRBD2 (6 bases). The germline gives CDR1 LNHDA, CDR2 SQIVND (reference sequence). The CDR3 loop spans 16 amino acids. V gave up 6 bases and J gave up 3 bases, with 21 bases separating them. The CDR3 coding sequence is TGTGCCAGTAGCTCGGGAGACTCGGACCAGGGCTACGAGCAGTACTTC. Its protein product is CASSSGDSDQGYEQYF.

The J gene is TRBJ2-3, the V gene TRBV12-5, with D perhaps matching TRBD1 or TRBD2 (5 bases each). Trimming shortened V by 0 bases and J by 0 bases, and 16 bases separated the two germline ends. CDR1 LGHNT and CDR2 FRNRAP come from the germline V gene. The CDR3 spans 18 residues. CDR3 sequence: CASGLVPDGAASTDTQYF. CDR3 bases: TGTGCTAGTGGTTTGGTACCAGACGGGGCCGCCAGCACAGATACGCAGTATTTT. The variable domain in full, with the rest retrieved from reference TRBV12-5 and TRBJ2-3, is DARVTQTPRHKVTEMGQEVTMRCQPILGHNTVFWYRQTMMQGLELLAYFRNRAPLDDSGMPKDRFSAEMPDATLATLKIQPSEPRDSAVYFCASGLVPDGAASTDTQYFGPGTRLTVL.

This clonotype appeared many times. The chain joins TRBV6-6 to TRBJ1-2; D is unclear. CDR1 and CDR2 from the germline V gene are MNHNY and SVGAGI (reference sequence). The CDR3 consists of 13 residues. The V end lost 8 bases, the J end lost 3 bases, and 13 bases lay between the germline ends. The CDR3 region is CASFSGPHYGYTF. The CDR3 nucleotides read TGTGCCAGCTTCTCAGGCCCACACTATGGCTACACCTTC.

Ten or more counts support this clonotype. This chain links TRBV9 with TRBJ2-7; D not certain. Deletions cut 2 bases from V and 6 bases from J, with 9 bases between. The CDR3 runs to 12 residues. The germline V gene encodes CDR1 SGDLS and CDR2 YYNGEE. This CDR3 is CASSVSLGEQYF. The CDR3 region has the DNA TGTGCCAGCAGCGTTTCCCTGGGCGAGCAGTACTTC.